This TCR beta chain was found in a study of blood T cell repertoires in COVID-19. Study context: Samples representing acute and convalescent COVID-19 were sourced from the United States, Italy and Spain. PBMCs, B-cell-depleted T cells, or T cells provided the cDNA or gDNA that made up the material.

This CDR3 region has 14 residues. Per germline, CDR1 MNHNS and CDR2 SASEGT. Sequencing was performed with immunoSEQ multiplex PCR; in TCRdb, only in-frame clones are kept and a portion is missing. The repertoire consists of about 380,000 clones, with 88% occurring once and the leading ten covering 1.2%. This clone was detected once. The junction shows a germline mismatch at one end, possibly a read error. The sequenced sample was PBMCs or T cells enriched from blood (not recorded which). The chain employs TRBV6-1 and TRBJ1-2; 9 nucleotides align to TRBD1. The clonotype was recovered from a woman aged 18-29 years who had recovered from COVID-19. For the CDR3, the DNA is TGTGCCAGCAGTGAGGGGGACAGGGACTACGGCTACACCTTC. Translating it yields CASSEGDRDYGYTF.